Described below is a single T cell receptor beta chain sequence and its context. This sample was included in a study of control samples from healthy donors and cancer patients. Germline CDR1 ENHRY, CDR2 SYGVKD. V shed 6 bases, J shed 7 bases, and the junction held 11 bases outside the gene matches. This CDR3 comprises 15 residues. Libraries were prepared by immunoSEQ multiplex PCR; TCRdb keeps only in-frame clonotypes and omits some of them. The sample holds fewer than 200,000 clones, almost 90% seen once. This TCR derives from a woman aged 30 to 39 in good health. Source material: blood. The V and J genes are TRBV10-3 and TRBJ1-5, with TRBD1 identical over 8 bases. The CDR3 protein is CAIRPGQDSRQPQHF. The CDR3 DNA follows: TGTGCCATCAGACCGGGACAGGACTCACGACAGCCCCAGCATTTT.